This TCR beta chain was retrieved from a study of cytomegalovirus exposure and HLA in healthy donors. The PCR had 60 Vbeta and 13 Jbeta primers. Clones were sequenced by immunoSEQ multiplex PCR, and TCRdb holds only the in-frame ones, with some missing. The sample carries 100,000 or so clones, about three quarters recorded once. The germline V gene has CDR1 MNHEY and CDR2 SMNVEV (reference sequence). The V end was cut by 6 bases, the J end by 1 base, with 13 bases between. The CDR3 extends over 15 amino acids. The sequencing input was PBMCs. The chain is built from TRBV27 and TRBJ2-1; weak D call: TRBD2 (6 bases). The clonotype was recovered from a female donor in good health and CMV-seropositive. CDR3 in DNA: TGTGCCAGCAGCCGAAACGGGGGATCCTACAATGAGCAGTTCTTC. This encodes CASSRNGGSYNEQFF.